Here is one T cell receptor beta chain with its context. Study processing details: Amplified reference gene primers provided the basis for estimating nucleated cell counts. Here immunoSEQ multiplex PCR was the method, and the copy in TCRdb shows in-frame clones only, minus some. The V and J calls and the clone size are those of that table, but D and trimming were determined from the DNA. Of over 85,000 clones listed, around 87% are singletons. The V gene lost 3 bases and the J gene lost 2 bases, with 12 bases spanning the gap. Germline values: CDR1 KGHSH, CDR2 LQKENI. CDR3 length: 15 residues. This record comes from a study of blood T cell repertoires in COVID-19. Study details: Sites in the United States, Italy and Spain provided acute and convalescent COVID-19 samples. The analysed material was cDNA or gDNA that came from T cells, B-cell-depleted T cells, or PBMCs.

Sequencing used peripheral blood. This chain connects TRBV18 to TRBJ2-3; D unclear. The TCR sequence derives from a human donor with acute or convalescent COVID-19. The donor label of this sample is uncertain. CDR3 protein: CASSPTSGYTDTQYF. In nucleotides, the CDR3 is TGTGCCAGCTCACCCACTTCCGGTTACACAGATACGCAGTATTTT.